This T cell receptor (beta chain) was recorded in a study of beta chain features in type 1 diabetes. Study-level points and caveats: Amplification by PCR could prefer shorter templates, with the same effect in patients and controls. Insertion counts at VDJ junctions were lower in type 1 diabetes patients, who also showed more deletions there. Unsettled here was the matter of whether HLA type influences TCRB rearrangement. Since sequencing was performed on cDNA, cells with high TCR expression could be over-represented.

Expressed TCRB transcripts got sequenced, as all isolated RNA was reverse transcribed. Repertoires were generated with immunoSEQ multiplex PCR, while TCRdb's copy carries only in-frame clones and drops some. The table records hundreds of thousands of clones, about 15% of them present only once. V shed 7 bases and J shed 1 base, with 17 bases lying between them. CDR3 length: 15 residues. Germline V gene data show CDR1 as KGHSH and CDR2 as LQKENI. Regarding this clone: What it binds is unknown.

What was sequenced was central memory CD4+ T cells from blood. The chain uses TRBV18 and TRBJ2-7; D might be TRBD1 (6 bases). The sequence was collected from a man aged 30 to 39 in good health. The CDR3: CASLGQQGASYEQYF. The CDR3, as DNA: TGTGCCAGCTTGGGACAACAGGGAGCATCCTACGAGCAGTACTTC.